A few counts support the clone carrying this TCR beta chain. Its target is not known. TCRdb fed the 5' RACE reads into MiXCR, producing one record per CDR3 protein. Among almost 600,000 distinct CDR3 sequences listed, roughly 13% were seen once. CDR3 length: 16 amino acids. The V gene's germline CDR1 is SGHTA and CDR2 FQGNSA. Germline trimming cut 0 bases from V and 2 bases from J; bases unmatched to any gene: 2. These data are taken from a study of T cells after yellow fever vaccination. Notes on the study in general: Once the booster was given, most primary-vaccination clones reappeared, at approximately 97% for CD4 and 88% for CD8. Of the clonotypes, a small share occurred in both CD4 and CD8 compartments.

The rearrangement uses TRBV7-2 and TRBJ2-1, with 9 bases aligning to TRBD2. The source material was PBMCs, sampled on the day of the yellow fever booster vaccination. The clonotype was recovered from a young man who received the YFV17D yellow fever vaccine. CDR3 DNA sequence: TGTGCCAGCAGCTTAGCGGCGGGAGGGACCTACAATGAGCAGTTCTTC. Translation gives CASSLAAGGTYNEQFF.